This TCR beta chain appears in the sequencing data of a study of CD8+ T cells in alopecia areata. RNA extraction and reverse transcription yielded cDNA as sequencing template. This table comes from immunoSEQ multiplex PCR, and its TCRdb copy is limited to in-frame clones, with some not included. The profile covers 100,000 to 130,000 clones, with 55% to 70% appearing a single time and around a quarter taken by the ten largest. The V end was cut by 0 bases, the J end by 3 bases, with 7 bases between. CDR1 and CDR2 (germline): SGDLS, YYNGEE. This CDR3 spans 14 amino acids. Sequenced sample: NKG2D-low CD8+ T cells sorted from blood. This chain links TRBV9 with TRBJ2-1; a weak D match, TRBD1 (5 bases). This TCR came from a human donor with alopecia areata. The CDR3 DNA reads TGTGCCAGCAGCGTAGGCCAGGGCTACAATGAGCAGTTCTTC. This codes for CASSVGQGYNEQFF.